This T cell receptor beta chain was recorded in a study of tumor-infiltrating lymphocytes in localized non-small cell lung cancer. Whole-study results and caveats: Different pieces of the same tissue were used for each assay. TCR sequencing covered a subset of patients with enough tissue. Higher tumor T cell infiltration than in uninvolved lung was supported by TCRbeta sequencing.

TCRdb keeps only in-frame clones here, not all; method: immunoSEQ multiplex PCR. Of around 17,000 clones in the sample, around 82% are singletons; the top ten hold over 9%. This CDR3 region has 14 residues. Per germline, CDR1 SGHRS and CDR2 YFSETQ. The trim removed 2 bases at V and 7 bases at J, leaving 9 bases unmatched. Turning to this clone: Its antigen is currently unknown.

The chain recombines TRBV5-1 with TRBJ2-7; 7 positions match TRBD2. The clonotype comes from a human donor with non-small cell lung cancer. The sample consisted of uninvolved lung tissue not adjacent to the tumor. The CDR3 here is CASSFGSLGGEQYF. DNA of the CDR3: TGCGCCAGCAGCTTTGGTTCTCTCGGGGGGGAGCAGTACTTC.